These 7 T cell receptor beta chains originate from one sample sequenced in a study of T-cell reconstitution after alpha-beta-depleted transplantation in children. Preparation of the TCRbeta library involved a method that used unique molecular identifiers. TCRdb re-analysed the PCR reads in MiXCR, keeping a single row per CDR3 protein. The sample consists of about 980,000 distinct CDR3 sequences, roughly 29% of them appearing once. The input for sequencing was PBMCs, mostly from graft donor cells, taken 360 days after TCRalphabeta/CD19-depleted stem cell transplant. The receptors shown here come from a boy in the first two years of life who had a stem cell transplant for SCID, so the T cells may come from the graft donor.

The rearrangement links TRBV5-1 to TRBJ1-1; D unclear. CDR3 length: 14 amino acids. Trimming stripped 1 base from V and 4 bases from J, with 11 bases between. Germline CDR1 reads SGHRS; CDR2 reads YFSETQ. CDR3 in DNA: TGCGCCAGCAGCTTGAACGGAGGGAGCACTGAAGCTTTCTTT. Encoded protein: CASSLNGGSTEAFF. The full variable domain, in which reference TRBV5-1 and TRBJ1-1 provide the parts outside the CDR3, is KAGVTQTPRYLIKTRGQQVTLSCSPISGHRSVSWYQQTPGQGLQFLFEYFSETQRNKGNFPGRFSGRQFSNSRSEMNVSTLELGDSALYLCASSLNGGSTEAFFGQGTRLTVV.

This chain uses TRBV6-5 with TRBJ1-1; 8 nucleotides align to TRBD1. CDR1 MNHEY and CDR2 SVGAGI come from the germline V gene. V was pared by 2 bases and J by 4 bases, with 3 bases of the junction left unmatched. This CDR3 region has 14 residues. CDR3 in amino acids: CASSYRQGSTEAFF. The CDR3 bases are TGTGCCAGCAGTTACCGACAGGGGAGCACTGAAGCTTTCTTT.

The chain combines TRBV2 with TRBJ1-4, with D possibly being TRBD1 (5 bases). Per germline, CDR1 SNHLY and CDR2 FYNNEI. The CDR3 consists of 14 residues. Trimming stripped 5 bases from V and 5 bases from J, with 12 bases between. The CDR3 coding sequence is TGTGCCAGCAGTCAGACAGTGACGAATGAAAAACTGTTTTTT. Translated, it gives CASSQTVTNEKLFF.

This clonotype came up a few times. The V call is TRBV6-5, the J call TRBJ2-3; D gene uncertain. The V and J ends lost 10 bases and 8 bases respectively, with 16 bases between them. The CDR3 consists of 12 residues. Germline values: CDR1 MNHEY, CDR2 SVGAGI. The chain's CDR3 is CATLTPSSTQYF. In DNA, the CDR3 is TGTGCCACCCTCACCCCCTCTTCTACGCAGTATTTT.

In this sample, this clonotype turned up a few times. The rearrangement joins TRBV6-5 to TRBJ2-5; D may be TRBD1 or TRBD2 (6 bases each). The CDR3 length is 14 residues. Germline V lookup: CDR1 MNHEY, CDR2 SVGAGI. Deletions cut 3 bases from V and 5 bases from J, with 13 bases between. The CDR3 loop reads CASSYIGGLETQYF. In DNA form, the CDR3 reads TGTGCCAGCAGTTATATCGGGGGCCTGGAGACCCAGTACTTC.

The chain has TRBV2 and TRBJ2-2; the D gene is possibly TRBD2 (5 bases). Germline assignment: CDR1 SNHLY and CDR2 FYNNEI. CDR3 length equals 14 residues. V lost 6 bases and J lost 5, with 13 bases in between. The CDR3, as DNA: TGTGCCAGCAGGCCCACTAGAAGTACCGGGGAGCTGTTTTTT. It yields the protein CASRPTRSTGELFF.

This clonotype was detected a few times. The V call is TRBV12-3 or TRBV12-4, the J call TRBJ2-2; D might be TRBD2 (7 bases). This CDR3 has 15 residues. V dropped 5 bases and J dropped 7 bases, with 17 bases sitting between them. CDR3: CASSLRGASLGELFF. Written as DNA, the CDR3 is TGTGCCAGCAGTCTCCGGGGGGCCTCCCTCGGGGAGCTGTTTTTT.